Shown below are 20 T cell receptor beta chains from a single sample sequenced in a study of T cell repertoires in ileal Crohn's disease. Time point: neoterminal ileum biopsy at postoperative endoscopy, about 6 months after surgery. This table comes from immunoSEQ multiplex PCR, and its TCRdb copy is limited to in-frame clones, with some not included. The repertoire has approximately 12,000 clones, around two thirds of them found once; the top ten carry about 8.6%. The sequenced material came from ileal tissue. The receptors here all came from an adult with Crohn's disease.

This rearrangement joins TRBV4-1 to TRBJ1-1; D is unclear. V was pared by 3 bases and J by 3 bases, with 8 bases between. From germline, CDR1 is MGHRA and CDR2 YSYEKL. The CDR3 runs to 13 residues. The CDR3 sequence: CASSQREDTEAFF. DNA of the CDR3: TGCGCCAGCAGCCAGCGGGAGGACACTGAAGCTTTCTTT.

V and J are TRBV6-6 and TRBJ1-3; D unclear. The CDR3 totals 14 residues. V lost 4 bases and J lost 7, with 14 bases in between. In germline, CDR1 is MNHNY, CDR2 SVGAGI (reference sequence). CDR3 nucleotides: TGTGCCAGCAGTTTAACGTCTAGGTGGAACACCATATATTTT. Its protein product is CASSLTSRWNTIYF.

The CDR3 DNA reads as TGTGCCAGCAGCTTGGACAGGGGGCGCCACACTGAAGCTTTCTTT. Translation gives CASSLDRGRHTEAFF. V and J are TRBV5-4 and TRBJ1-1; the match to TRBD1 covers 9 bases. The junction had 3 bases not matched to a gene; V was cut back by 0 bases and J by 3 bases. This CDR3 has 15 residues. CDR1 SGHNT and CDR2 YYREEE come from the germline V gene (reference sequence).

The CDR3, as DNA: TGCGCCAGCAGCCTTCTCCCGACAGGGCCTGGAAACACCATATATTTT. The encoded protein is CASSLLPTGPGNTIYF. The chain joins TRBV4-1 to TRBJ1-3; 7 nucleotides match TRBD1. Germline CDR1 and CDR2: MGHRA and YSYEKL. Trimming at V came to 4 bases and at J to 2 bases, leaving 8 bases not matched to a gene. This CDR3 spans 16 amino acids.

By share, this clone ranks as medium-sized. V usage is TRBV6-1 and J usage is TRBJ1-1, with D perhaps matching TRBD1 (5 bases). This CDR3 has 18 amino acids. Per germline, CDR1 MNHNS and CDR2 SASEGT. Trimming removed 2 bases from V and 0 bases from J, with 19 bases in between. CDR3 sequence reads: CASSEPPLGRAMNTEAFF. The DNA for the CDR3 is TGTGCCAGCAGTGAACCCCCTTTGGGCAGGGCCATGAACACTGAAGCTTTCTTT.

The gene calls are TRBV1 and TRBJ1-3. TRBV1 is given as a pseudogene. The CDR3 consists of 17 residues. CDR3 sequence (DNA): TGCACCAGCAGCCAAGATGTGGGTGAGAGCTCTGGAAACACCATATATTTT. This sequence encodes CTSSQDVGESSGNTIYF.

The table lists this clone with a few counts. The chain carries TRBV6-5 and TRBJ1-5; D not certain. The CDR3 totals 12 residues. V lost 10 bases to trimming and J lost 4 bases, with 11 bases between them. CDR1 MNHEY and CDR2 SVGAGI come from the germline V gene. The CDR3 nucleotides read TGTGCCACCAACAGAGGAAATCAGCCCCAGCATTTT. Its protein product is CATNRGNQPQHF.

CDR3 bases: TGCGCCAGCAGCTCCGGAGGGACAGGGGCGTGGGGCTACACCTTC. Residues: CASSSGGTGAWGYTF. This chain uses TRBV5-1 with TRBJ1-2, with TRBD1 identical over 10 bases. Germline values: CDR1 SGHRS, CDR2 YFSETQ. The CDR3 runs to 15 residues. After removal of 3 bases from V and 8 bases from J, the junction contained 10 bases not matched to a gene.

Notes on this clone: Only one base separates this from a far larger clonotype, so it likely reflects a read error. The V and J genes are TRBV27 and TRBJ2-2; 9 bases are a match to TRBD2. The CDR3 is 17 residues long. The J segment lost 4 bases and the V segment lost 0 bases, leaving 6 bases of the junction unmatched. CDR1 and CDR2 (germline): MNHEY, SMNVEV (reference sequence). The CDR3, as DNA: TGTGCCAGCAGTTTATCTCGCGGGGGGGTTGGCACCGGGGAGCTGTTTTTT. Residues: CASSLSRGGVGTGELFF.

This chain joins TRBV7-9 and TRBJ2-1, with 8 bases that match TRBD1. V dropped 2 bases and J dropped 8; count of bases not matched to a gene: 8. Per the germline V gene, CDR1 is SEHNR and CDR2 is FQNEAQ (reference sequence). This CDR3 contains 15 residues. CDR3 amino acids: CASSLLSGGGYEQFF. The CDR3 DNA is TGTGCCAGCAGCTTACTCTCAGGGGGCGGATATGAGCAGTTCTTC. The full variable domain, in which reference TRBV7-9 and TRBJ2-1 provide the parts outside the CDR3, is DTGVSQNPRHKITKRGQNVTFRCDPISEHNRLYWYRQTLGQGPEFLTYFQNEAQLEKSRLLSDRFSAERPKGSFSTLEIQRTEQGDSAMYLCASSLLSGGGYEQFFGPGTRLTVL.

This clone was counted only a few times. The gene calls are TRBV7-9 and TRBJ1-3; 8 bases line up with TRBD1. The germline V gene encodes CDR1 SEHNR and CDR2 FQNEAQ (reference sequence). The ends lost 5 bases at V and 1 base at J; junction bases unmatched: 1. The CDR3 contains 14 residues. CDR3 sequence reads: CASSGQGSGNTIYF. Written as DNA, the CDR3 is TGTGCCAGCAGCGGACAGGGTTCTGGAAACACCATATATTTT.

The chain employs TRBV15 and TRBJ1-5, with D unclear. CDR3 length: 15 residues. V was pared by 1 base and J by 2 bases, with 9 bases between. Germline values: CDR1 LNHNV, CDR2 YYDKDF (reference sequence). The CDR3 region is CATSRVAEGNQPQHF. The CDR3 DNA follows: TGTGCCACCAGCAGAGTGGCCGAAGGCAATCAGCCCCAGCATTTT.

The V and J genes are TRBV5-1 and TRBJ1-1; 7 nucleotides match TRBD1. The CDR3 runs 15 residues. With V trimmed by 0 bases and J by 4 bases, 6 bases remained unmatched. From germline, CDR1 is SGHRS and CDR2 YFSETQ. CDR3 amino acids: CASSLEPRGVTEAFF. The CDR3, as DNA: TGCGCCAGCAGCTTGGAACCCAGGGGGGTCACTGAAGCTTTCTTT.

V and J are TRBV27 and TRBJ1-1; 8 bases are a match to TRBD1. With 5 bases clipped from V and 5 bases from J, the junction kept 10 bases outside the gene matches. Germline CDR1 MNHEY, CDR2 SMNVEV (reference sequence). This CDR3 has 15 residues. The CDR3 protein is CASSPQGALGTEAFF. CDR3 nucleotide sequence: TGTGCCAGCAGTCCTCAGGGGGCGCTAGGTACTGAAGCTTTCTTT.

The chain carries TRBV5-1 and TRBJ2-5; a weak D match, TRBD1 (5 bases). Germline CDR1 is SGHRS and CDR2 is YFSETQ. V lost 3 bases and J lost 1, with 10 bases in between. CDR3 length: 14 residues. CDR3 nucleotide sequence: TGCGCCAGCAGCTCTCCAGGGTTCCAAGAGACCCAGTACTTC. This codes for CASSSPGFQETQYF. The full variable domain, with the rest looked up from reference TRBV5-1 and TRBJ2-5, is KAGVTQTPRYLIKTRGQQVTLSCSPISGHRSVSWYQQTPGQGLQFLFEYFSETQRNKGNFPGRFSGRQFSNSRSEMNVSTLELGDSALYLCASSSPGFQETQYFGPGTRLLVL.

The CDR3 sequence: CASTPDPYYNEQFF. In nucleotides, the CDR3 is TGTGCCAGCACTCCGGACCCCTACTACAATGAGCAGTTCTTC. The J gene is TRBJ2-1, the V gene TRBV28; no clear D gene. V shed 7 bases and J shed 3 bases, with 13 bases lying between them. This CDR3 has 14 amino acids. Germline-derived CDR1 and CDR2 are MDHEN and SYDVKM.

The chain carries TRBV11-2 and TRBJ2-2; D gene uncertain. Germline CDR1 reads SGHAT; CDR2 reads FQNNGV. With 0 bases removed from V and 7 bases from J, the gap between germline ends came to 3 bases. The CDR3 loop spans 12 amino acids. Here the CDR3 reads CASSLELGELFF. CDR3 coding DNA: TGTGCCAGCAGCTTAGAACTCGGGGAGCTGTTTTTT.

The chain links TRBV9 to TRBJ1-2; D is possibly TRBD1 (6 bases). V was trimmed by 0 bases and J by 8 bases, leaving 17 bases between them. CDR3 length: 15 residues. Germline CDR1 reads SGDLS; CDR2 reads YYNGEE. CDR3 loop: CASSVGPQGRGGYTF. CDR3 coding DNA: TGTGCCAGCAGCGTAGGCCCCCAGGGGAGGGGCGGCTACACCTTC.

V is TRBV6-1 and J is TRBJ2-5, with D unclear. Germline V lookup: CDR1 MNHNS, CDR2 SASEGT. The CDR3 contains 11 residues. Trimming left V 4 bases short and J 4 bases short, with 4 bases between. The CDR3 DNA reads TGTGCCAGCAGTGGGATAGAGACCCAGTACTTC. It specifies CASSGIETQYF.

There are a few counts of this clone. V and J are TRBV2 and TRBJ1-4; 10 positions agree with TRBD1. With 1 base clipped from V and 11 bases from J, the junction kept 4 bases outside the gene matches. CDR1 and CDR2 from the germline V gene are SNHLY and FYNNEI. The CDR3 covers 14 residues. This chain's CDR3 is CASSEGDRGGKLFF. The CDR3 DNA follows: TGTGCCAGCAGTGAAGGGGACAGGGGTGGGAAACTGTTTTTT.